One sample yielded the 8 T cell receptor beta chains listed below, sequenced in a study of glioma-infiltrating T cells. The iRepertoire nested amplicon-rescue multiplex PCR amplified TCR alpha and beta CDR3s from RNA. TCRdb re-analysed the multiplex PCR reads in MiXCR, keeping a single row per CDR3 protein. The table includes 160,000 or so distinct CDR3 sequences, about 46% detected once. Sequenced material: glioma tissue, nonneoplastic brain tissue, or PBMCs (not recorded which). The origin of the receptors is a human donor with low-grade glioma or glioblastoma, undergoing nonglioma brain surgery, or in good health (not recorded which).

As DNA, the CDR3 is TGTGCCAGCTCACAACAGACTAGCGGGAAATACGAGCAGTACTTC. It encodes CASSQQTSGKYEQYF. J is TRBJ2-7 and V is TRBV28, with 11 nucleotides matching TRBD2. V lost 8 bases to trimming and J lost 4 bases; unmatched junction nucleotides: 10. Looked up from germline, CDR1 is MDHEN and CDR2 is SYDVKM. The CDR3 loop spans 15 amino acids. Together with reference TRBV28 and TRBJ2-7, the CDR3 gives the full variable domain: DVKVTQSSRYLVKRTGEKVFLECVQDMDHENMFWYRQDPGLGLRLIYFSYDVKMKEKGDIPEGYSVSREKKERFSLILESASTNQTSMYLCASSQQTSGKYEQYFGPGTRLTVT.

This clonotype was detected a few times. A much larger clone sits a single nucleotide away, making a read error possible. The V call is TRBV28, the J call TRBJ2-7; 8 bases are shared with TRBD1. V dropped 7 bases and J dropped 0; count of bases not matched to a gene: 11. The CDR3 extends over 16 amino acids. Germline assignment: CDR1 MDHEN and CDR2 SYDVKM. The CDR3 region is CASKGRGRLDSYEQYF. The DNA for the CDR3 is TGTGCCAGCAAGGGCAGGGGGCGATTAGACTCCTACGAGCAGTACTTC. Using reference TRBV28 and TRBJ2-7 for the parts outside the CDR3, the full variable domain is DVKVTQSSRYLVKRTGEKVFLECVQDMDHENMFWYRQDPGLGLRLIYFSYDVKMKEKGDIPEGYSVSREKKERFSLILESASTNQTSMYLCASKGRGRLDSYEQYFGPGTRLTVT.

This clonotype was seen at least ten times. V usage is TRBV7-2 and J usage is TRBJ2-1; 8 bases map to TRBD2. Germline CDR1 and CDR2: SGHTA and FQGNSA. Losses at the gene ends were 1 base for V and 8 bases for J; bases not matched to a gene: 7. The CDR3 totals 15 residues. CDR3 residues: CASSLGLAFGDEQFF. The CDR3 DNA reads TGTGCCAGCAGCTTAGGACTAGCGTTTGGTGATGAGCAGTTCTTC.

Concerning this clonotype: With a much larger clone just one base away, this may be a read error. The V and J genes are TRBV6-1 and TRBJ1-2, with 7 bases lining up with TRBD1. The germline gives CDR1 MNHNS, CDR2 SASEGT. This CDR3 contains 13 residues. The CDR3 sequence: CAISVQGIYGYTF. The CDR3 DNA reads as TGTGCCATCAGTGTACAGGGGATTTATGGCTACACCTTC.

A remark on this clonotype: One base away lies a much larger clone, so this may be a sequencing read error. The CDR3 bases are TGTGCCAGCAGTCCCCTGACAGGGGGCCATTACGAGCAGTACTTC. Protein: CASSPLTGGHYEQYF. The V and J genes are TRBV6-6 and TRBJ2-7; 10 nucleotides match TRBD1. Trimming took 5 bases from V and 4 from J; bases not matched to a gene: 8. Looked up from germline, CDR1 is MNHNY and CDR2 is SVGAGI (reference sequence). The CDR3 covers 15 residues.

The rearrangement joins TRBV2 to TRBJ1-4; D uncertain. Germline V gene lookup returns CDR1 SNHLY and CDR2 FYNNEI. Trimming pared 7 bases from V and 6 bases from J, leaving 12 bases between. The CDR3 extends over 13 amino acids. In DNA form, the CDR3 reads TGTGCCAGCAACCCGCGGAGGGATGAAAAACTGTTTTTT. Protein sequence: CASNPRRDEKLFF.

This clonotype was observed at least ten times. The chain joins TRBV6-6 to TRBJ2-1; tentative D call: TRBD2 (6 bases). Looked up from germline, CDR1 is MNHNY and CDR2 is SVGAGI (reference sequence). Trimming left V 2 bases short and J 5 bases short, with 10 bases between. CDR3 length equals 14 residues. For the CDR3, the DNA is TGTGCCAGCAGTTACAAGGGGACTGACAATGAGCAGTTCTTC. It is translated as CASSYKGTDNEQFF.

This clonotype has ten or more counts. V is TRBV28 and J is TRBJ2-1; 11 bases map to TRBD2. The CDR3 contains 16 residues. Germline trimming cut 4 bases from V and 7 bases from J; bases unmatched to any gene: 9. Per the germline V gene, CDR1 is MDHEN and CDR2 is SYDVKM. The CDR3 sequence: CASSSPRGLAVNEQFF. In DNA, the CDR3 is TGTGCCAGCAGTTCCCCTAGGGGACTAGCGGTAAATGAGCAGTTCTTC.